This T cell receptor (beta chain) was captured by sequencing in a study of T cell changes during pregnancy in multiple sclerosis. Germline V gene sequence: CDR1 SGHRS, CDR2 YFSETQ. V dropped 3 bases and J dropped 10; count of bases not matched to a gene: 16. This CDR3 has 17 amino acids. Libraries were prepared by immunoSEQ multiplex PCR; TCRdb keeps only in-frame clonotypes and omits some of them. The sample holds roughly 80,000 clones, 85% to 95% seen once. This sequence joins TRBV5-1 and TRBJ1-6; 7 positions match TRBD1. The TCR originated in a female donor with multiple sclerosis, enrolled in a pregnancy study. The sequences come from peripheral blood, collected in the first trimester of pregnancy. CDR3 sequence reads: CASSSQGTVGGQSPLHF. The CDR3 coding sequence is TGCGCCAGCAGCTCCCAAGGGACAGTAGGAGGTCAATCACCCCTCCACTTT.